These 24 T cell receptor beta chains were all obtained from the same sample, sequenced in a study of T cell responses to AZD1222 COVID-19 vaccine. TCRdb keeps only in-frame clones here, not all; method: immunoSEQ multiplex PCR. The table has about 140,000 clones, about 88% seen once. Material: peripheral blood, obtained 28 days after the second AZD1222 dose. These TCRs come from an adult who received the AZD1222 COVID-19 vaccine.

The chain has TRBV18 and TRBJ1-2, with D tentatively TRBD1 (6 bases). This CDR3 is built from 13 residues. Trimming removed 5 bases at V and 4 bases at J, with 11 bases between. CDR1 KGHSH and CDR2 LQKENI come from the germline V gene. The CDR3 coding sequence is TGTGCCAGCTCAGGGGACAAACCCTATGGCTACACCTTC. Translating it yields CASSGDKPYGYTF.

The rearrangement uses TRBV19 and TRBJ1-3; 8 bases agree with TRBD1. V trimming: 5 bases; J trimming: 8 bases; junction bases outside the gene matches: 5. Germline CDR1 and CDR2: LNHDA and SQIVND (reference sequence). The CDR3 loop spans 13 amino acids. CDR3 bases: TGTGCCAGTAGTTCCGACAGGGGAGACACCATATATTTT. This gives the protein CASSSDRGDTIYF.

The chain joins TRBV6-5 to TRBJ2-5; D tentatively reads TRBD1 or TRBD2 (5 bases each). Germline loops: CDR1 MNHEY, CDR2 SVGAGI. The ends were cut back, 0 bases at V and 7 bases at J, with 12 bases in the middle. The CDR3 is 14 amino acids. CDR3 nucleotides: TGTGCCAGCAGTTACTCGGCCGGTGGGGGGACCCAGTACTTC. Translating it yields CASSYSAGGGTQYF.

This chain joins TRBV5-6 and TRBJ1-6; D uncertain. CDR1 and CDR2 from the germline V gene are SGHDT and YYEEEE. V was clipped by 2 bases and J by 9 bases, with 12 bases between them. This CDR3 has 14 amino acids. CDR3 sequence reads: CASSFSGVASPLHF. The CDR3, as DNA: TGTGCCAGCAGCTTTAGTGGGGTAGCTTCACCCCTCCACTTT.

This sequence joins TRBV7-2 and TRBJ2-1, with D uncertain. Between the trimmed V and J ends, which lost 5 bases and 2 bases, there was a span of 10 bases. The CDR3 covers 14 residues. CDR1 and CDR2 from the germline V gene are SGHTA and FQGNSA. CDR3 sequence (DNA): TGTGCCAGCAGCGTCGTCGAAACCTACAATGAGCAGTTCTTC. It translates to CASSVVETYNEQFF.

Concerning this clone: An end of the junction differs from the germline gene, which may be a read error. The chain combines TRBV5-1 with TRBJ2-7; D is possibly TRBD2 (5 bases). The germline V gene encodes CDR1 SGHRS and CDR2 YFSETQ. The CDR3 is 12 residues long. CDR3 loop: CASSLDSNEQYF. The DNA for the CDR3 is TGCGCCAGCAGCCTGGACTCCAACGAGCAGTACTTC.

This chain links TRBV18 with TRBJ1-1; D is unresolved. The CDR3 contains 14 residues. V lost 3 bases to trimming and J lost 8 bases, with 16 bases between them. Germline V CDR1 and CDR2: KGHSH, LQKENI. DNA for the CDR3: TGTGCCAGCTCACCCTACCGAGACAAATACGAAGCTTTCTTT. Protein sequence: CASSPYRDKYEAFF.

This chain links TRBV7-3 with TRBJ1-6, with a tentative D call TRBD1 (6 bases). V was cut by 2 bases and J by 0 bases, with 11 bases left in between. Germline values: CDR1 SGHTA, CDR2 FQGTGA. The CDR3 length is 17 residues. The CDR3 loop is CASSLQGTSSYNSPLHF. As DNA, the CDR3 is TGTGCCAGCAGCTTACAGGGGACAAGCTCCTATAATTCACCCCTCCACTTT. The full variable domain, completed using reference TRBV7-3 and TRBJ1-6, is GAGVSQTPSNKVTEKGKYVELRCDPISGHTALYWYRQSLGQGPEFLIYFQGTGAADDSGLPNDRFFAVRPEGSVSTLKIQRTERGDSAVYLCASSLQGTSSYNSPLHFGNGTRLTVT.

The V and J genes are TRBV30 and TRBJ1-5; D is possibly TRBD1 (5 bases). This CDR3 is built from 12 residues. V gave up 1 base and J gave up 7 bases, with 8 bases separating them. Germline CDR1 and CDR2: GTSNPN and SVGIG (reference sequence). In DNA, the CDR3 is TGTGCCTGGAGTGATAAGGGGCAGCCCCAGCATTTT. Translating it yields CAWSDKGQPQHF.

Here the CDR3 DNA reads TGTGCCAGCAGCGGAAACCGTGGAGGTTACTCCTACAATGAGCAGTTCTTC. Its translation is CASSGNRGGYSYNEQFF. The V and J genes are TRBV7-2 and TRBJ2-1; a possible D gene is TRBD2 (5 bases). Trimming left V 5 bases short and J 0 bases short, with 17 bases between. This CDR3 comprises 17 residues. Germline CDR1 and CDR2: SGHTA and FQGNSA. Drawing the rest from reference TRBV7-2 and TRBJ2-1, the complete variable domain is GAGVSQSPSNKVTEKGKDVELRCDPISGHTALYWYRQSLGQGLEFLIYFQGNSAPDKSGLPSDRFSAERTGGSVSTLTIQRTQQEDSAVYLCASSGNRGGYSYNEQFFGPGTRLTVL.

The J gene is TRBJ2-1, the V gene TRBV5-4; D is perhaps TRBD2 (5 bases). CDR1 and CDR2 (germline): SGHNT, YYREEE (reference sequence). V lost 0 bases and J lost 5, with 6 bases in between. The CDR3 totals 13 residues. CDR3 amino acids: CASSLVGDNEQFF. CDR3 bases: TGTGCCAGCAGCTTGGTCGGGGACAATGAGCAGTTCTTC.

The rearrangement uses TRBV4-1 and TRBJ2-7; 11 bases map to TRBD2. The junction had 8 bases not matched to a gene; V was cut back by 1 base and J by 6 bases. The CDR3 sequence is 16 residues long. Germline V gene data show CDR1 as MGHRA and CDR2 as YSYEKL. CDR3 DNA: TGCGCCAGCAGCCAAGTATCACTAGCGGGAGCGATCGAGCAGTACTTC. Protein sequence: CASSQVSLAGAIEQYF.

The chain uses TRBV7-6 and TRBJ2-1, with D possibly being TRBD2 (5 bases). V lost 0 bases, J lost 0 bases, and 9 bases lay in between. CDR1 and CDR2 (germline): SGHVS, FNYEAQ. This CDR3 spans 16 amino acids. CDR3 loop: CASSLAQGSSYNEQFF. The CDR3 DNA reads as TGTGCCAGCAGCTTAGCGCAAGGGAGCTCCTACAATGAGCAGTTCTTC.

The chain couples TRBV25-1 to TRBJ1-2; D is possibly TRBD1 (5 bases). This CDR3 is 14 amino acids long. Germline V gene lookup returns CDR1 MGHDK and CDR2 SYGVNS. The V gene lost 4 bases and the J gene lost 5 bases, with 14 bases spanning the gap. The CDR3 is CASSGRRDGYGYTF. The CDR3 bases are TGTGCCAGCAGTGGCAGGAGGGACGGATATGGCTACACCTTC.

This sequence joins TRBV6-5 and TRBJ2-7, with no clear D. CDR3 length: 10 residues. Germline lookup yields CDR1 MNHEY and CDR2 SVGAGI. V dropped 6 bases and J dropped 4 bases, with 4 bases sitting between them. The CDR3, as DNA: TGTGCCAGCAGGACTTACGAGCAGTACTTC. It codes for CASRTYEQYF.

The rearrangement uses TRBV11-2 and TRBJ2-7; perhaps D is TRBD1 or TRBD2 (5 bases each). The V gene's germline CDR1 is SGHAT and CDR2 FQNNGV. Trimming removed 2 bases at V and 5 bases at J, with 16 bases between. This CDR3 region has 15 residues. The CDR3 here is CASSLTGQGRNEQYF. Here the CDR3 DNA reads TGTGCCAGCAGCTTAACAGGCCAGGGACGCAACGAGCAGTACTTC.

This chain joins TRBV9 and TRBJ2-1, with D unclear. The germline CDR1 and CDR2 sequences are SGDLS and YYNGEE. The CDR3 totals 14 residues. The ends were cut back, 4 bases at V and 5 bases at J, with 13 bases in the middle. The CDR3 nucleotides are TGTGCCAGCAGCCTCTCGCCTGTCGACAATGAGCAGTTCTTC. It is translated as CASSLSPVDNEQFF.

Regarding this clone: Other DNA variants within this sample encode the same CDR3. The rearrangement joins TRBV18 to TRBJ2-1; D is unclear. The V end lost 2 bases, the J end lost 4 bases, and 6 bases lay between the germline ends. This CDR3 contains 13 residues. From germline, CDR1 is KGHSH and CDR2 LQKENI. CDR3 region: CASSPGSYNEQFF. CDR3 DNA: TGTGCCAGCTCACCAGGCTCTTACAATGAGCAGTTCTTC.

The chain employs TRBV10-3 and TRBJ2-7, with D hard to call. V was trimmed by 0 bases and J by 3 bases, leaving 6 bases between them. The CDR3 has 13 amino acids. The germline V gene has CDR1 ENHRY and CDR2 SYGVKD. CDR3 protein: CAISESIGYEQYF. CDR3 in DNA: TGTGCCATCAGTGAGTCGATCGGCTACGAGCAGTACTTC.

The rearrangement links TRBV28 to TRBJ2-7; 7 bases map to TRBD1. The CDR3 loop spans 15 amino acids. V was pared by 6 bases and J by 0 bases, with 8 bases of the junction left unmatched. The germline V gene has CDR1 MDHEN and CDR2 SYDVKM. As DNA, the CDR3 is TGTGCCAGCAGCCGTGGGGACAGCACCTCCTACGAGCAGTACTTC. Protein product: CASSRGDSTSYEQYF. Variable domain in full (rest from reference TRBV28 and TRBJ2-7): DVKVTQSSRYLVKRTGEKVFLECVQDMDHENMFWYRQDPGLGLRLIYFSYDVKMKEKGDIPEGYSVSREKKERFSLILESASTNQTSMYLCASSRGDSTSYEQYFGPGTRLTVT.

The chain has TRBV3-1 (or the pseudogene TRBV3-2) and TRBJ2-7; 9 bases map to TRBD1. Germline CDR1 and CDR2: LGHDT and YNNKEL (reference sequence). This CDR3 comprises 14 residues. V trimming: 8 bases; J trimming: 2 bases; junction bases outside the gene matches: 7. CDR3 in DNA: TGTGCCAGCCAGCCGAGGGACAGGGCCTACGAGCAGTACTTC. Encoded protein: CASQPRDRAYEQYF.

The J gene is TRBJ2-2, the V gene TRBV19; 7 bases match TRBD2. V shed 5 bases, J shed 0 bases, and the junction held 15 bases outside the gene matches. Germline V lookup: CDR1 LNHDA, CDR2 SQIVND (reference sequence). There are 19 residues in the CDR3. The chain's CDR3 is CASSSLAVGGSPNTGELFF. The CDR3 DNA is TGTGCCAGTAGTTCTTTGGCGGTTGGCGGGAGCCCGAACACCGGGGAGCTGTTTTTT.

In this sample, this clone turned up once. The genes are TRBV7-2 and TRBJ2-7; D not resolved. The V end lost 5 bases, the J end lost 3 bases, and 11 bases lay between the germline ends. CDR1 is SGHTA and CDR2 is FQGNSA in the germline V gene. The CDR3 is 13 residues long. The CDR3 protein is CASSARVNYEQYF. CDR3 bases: TGTGCCAGCAGCGCCCGGGTCAACTACGAGCAGTACTTC.

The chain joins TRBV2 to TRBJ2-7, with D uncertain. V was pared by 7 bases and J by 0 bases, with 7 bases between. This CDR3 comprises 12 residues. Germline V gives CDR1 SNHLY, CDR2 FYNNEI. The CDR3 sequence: CASKESSYEQYF. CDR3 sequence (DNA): TGTGCCAGCAAAGAGAGCTCCTACGAGCAGTACTTC.